These 32 T cell receptor beta chains share one sample of origin, sequenced in a study of T cell repertoires in cytomegalovirus infection. No antigen is known for these receptors. Via MiXCR, TCRdb re-called the reads, giving one row per CDR3 protein. The repertoire holds some 920,000 distinct CDR3 sequences, less than 35% seen once, with over 12% in the top ten. Source: cultured CD8+ T cells from PBMCs, taken from culture after CMV antigen stimulation. The receptors shown here come from a human donor in good health (CMV status not recorded). Some clones in this sample may be carry-over from other donors' samples.

Notes on this clonotype: This may be a read error: a much more frequent sequence differs by one nucleotide. This CDR3 reads CVSSLGDSYNSPLHF. In DNA form, the CDR3 reads TGTGTCAGCAGCTTAGGGGACAGTTATAATTCACCCCTCCACTTT. The rearrangement joins TRBV7-2 to TRBJ1-6; 7 bases fit TRBD1. This CDR3 is 15 amino acids long. Germline CDR1 SGHTA, CDR2 FQGNSA.

This clonotype has only a few counts. The V and J genes are TRBV7-9 and TRBJ2-1, with a possible D match to TRBD2 (6 bases). The CDR3 is 11 residues long. CDR1 and CDR2 from the germline V gene are SEHNR and FQNEAQ (reference sequence). Trimming removed 4 bases at V and 10 bases at J, with 8 bases between. CDR3 residues: CASSWEEEQFF. The CDR3 coding sequence is TGTGCCAGCAGCTGGGAGGAGGAGCAGTTCTTC.

As concerns this clonotype: A far bigger clonotype differs at one base, so this is likely a read error. This CDR3 is CVSSRDSSTDTQYF. Here the CDR3 DNA reads TGTGTCAGCAGCCGGGATTCTAGCACAGATACGCAGTATTTT. The genes are TRBV28 and TRBJ2-3, with D maybe TRBD2 (5 bases). Germline V gene sequence: CDR1 MDHEN, CDR2 SYDVKM. There are 14 residues in the CDR3. The complete variable domain, with remaining parts taken from reference TRBV28 and TRBJ2-3, reads DVKVTQSSRYLVKRTGEKVFLECVQDMDHENMFWYRQDPGLGLRLIYFSYDVKMKEKGDIPEGYSVSREKKERFSLILESASTNQTSMYLCVSSRDSSTDTQYFGPGTRLTVL.

CDR3 DNA: TGTGCCACCGGCCTTACTACAGGGTTTACCTACGAGCAGTACTTC. Its protein is CATGLTTGFTYEQYF. This sequence joins TRBV27 and TRBJ2-7; D is possibly TRBD1 (6 bases). Per the germline V gene, CDR1 is MNHEY and CDR2 is SMNVEV (reference sequence). The V gene lost 10 bases and the J gene lost 2 bases, with 21 bases spanning the gap. This CDR3 spans 15 amino acids.

This CDR3 reads CASSQLAGGPYEQFF. The CDR3 nucleotides are TGCGCCAGCAGCCAACTAGCGGGGGGGCCCTATGAGCAGTTCTTC. V gene TRBV4-3 combines with J gene TRBJ2-1; TRBD2 matches at 12 bases. CDR1 is LGHNA, CDR2 YSLEER, per germline. Unmatched junction bases numbered 4, after V lost 2 bases and J lost 8 bases. The CDR3 runs 15 residues.

This chain joins TRBV9 and TRBJ2-3, with D perhaps TRBD2 (7 bases). Germline-derived CDR1 and CDR2 are SGDLS and YYNGEE. This CDR3 contains 17 residues. Trimming removed 2 bases from V and 2 bases from J, with 18 bases in between. The CDR3 loop is CASSVTRGGPPTDTQYF. CDR3 sequence (DNA): TGTGCCAGCAGCGTGACGCGCGGGGGCCCCCCCACAGATACGCAGTATTTT.

In its sample, this clonotype was seen many times. V gene TRBV7-2 combines with J gene TRBJ2-3; a possible D gene is TRBD1 (6 bases). In germline, CDR1 is SGHTA, CDR2 FQGNSA. CDR3 length equals 14 residues. The germline V and J ends were trimmed by 5 bases and 2 bases, with 11 bases remaining between them. CDR3: CASSSLGATDTQYF. CDR3 DNA sequence: TGTGCCAGCAGCAGTTTGGGGGCCACAGATACGCAGTATTTT.

Regarding this clonotype: The junction and the germline gene differ at one end; a read error may be behind it. The chain combines TRBV7-9 with TRBJ2-3, with TRBD1 as a possible D gene (6 bases). This CDR3 comprises 13 residues. Germline CDR1 SEHNR, CDR2 FQNEAQ (reference sequence). CDR3 coding DNA: TGTGCCAGCAGTTTCTACAGGGAGAAGAGAGGTCTTTTT. Residues: CASSFYREKRGLF.

The gene calls are TRBV6-1 and TRBJ1-1, with D hard to call. Germline assignment: CDR1 MNHNS and CDR2 SASEGT. The CDR3 totals 13 residues. Trimming took off 6 bases at V and 2 bases at J, with 10 bases between the two ends. This CDR3 reads CASRYADNTEAFF. The CDR3 nucleotides are TGTGCCAGCAGATACGCCGATAACACTGAAGCTTTCTTT.

The chain uses TRBV6-1 and TRBJ2-3, with 8 nucleotides matching TRBD2. Germline assignment: CDR1 MNHNS and CDR2 SASEGT. The CDR3 consists of 15 residues. The chain's CDR3 is CSNSGGGLSTDTQYF. CDR3 DNA sequence: TGTTCAAACAGCGGCGGGGGGTTAAGCACAGATACGCAGTATTTT.

The chain employs TRBV6-2 or TRBV6-3 and TRBJ2-1; no clear D. The V gene lost 7 bases and the J gene lost 7 bases, with 14 bases spanning the gap. Germline V lookup: CDR1 MNHEY, CDR2 SVGEGT. This CDR3 is built from 13 residues. In DNA, the CDR3 is TGTGCCAGCACGCCGGCAGCACATAATGAGCAGTTCTTC. Its translation: CASTPAAHNEQFF.

This clonotype appeared a few times. J is TRBJ1-2 and V is TRBV10-3; the D is unclear. There are 14 residues in the CDR3. Trimming removed 0 bases at V and 5 bases at J, with 10 bases between. Germline CDR1 ENHRY, CDR2 SYGVKD. The CDR3 nucleotides read TGTGCCATCAGTGAGTCGACTCTTGAGTATGGCTACACCTTC. This translates into CAISESTLEYGYTF.

The J gene is TRBJ2-1, the V gene TRBV6-1; D may be TRBD1 (5 bases). Trimming took 7 bases from V and 0 from J, leaving 13 bases between them. The germline CDR1 and CDR2 sequences are MNHNS and SASEGT. The CDR3 has 15 amino acids. CDR3 protein: CASTFRTLSYNEQFF. The CDR3 bases are TGTGCCAGCACCTTCAGGACACTCTCCTACAATGAGCAGTTCTTC.

Comment on this clonotype: A much larger clone sits a single nucleotide away, making a read error possible. The V and J genes are TRBV7-2 and TRBJ2-1; D gene uncertain. The CDR3 consists of 12 residues. Germline CDR1 is SGHTA and CDR2 is FQGNSA. The CDR3 spells CVSSPSRPEQFF. The CDR3 DNA is TGTGTCAGCAGCCCAAGTCGGCCTGAGCAGTTCTTC. Together with reference TRBV7-2 and TRBJ2-1, the CDR3 gives the full variable domain: GAGVSQSPSNKVTEKGKDVELRCDPISGHTALYWYRQSLGQGLEFLIYFQGNSAPDKSGLPSDRFSAERTGGSVSTLTIQRTQQEDSAVYLCVSSPSRPEQFFGPGTRLTVL.

This clonotype was recorded many times. V and J are TRBV7-2 and TRBJ1-1; D is perhaps TRBD1 (5 bases). The CDR3 covers 17 residues. The germline V gene encodes CDR1 SGHTA and CDR2 FQGNSA. V dropped 5 bases and J dropped 0 bases, with 19 bases sitting between them. The CDR3 sequence is CASSTSGREDMNTEAFF. In DNA, the CDR3 is TGTGCCAGCAGCACAAGTGGGAGAGAGGACATGAACACTGAAGCTTTCTTT.

This clonotype was detected a few times. The chain employs TRBV7-9 and TRBJ1-2; a possible D gene is TRBD1 (6 bases). This CDR3 is 16 amino acids long. V was trimmed by 1 base and J by 6 bases, leaving 18 bases between them. Germline CDR1 and CDR2: SEHNR and FQNEAQ (reference sequence). The CDR3 nucleotides are TGTGCCAGCAGCTTAGGACCCCTCGGGGGGGGCGATGGCTACACCTTC. It encodes CASSLGPLGGGDGYTF. The full variable domain, with the rest looked up from reference TRBV7-9 and TRBJ1-2, is DTGVSQNPRHKITKRGQNVTFRCDPISEHNRLYWYRQTLGQGPEFLTYFQNEAQLEKSRLLSDRFSAERPKGSFSTLEIQRTEQGDSAMYLCASSLGPLGGGDGYTFGSGTRLTVV.

CDR3 sequence reads: CASSEGWTVDEQYF. The CDR3 DNA is TGTGCCAGCAGTGAAGGGTGGACGGTTGACGAGCAGTACTTC. This rearrangement joins TRBV25-1 to TRBJ2-7; no firm D call. Trimming shortened V by 2 bases and J by 5 bases, and 13 bases separated the two germline ends. CDR1 is MGHDK, CDR2 SYGVNS, per germline. This CDR3 region has 14 residues.

V gene TRBV27 combines with J gene TRBJ2-1; 9 bases fit TRBD2. The CDR3 loop spans 15 amino acids. Germline CDR1 and CDR2: MNHEY and SMNVEV (reference sequence). After removal of 7 bases from V and 3 bases from J, the junction contained 7 bases not matched to a gene. CDR3 DNA: TGTGCCAGCAACTCGCGGGGGGGAGTCTACAATGAGCAGTTCTTC. Translating gives CASNSRGGVYNEQFF.

This clonotype was seen a handful of times. The J gene is TRBJ1-1, the V gene TRBV6-2 or TRBV6-3; no firm D call. The germline V gene encodes CDR1 MNHEY and CDR2 SVGEGT. The CDR3 is 14 residues long. Deletions cut 0 bases from V and 4 bases from J, with 9 bases between. This chain's CDR3 is CASSYSRTGTEAFF. In DNA, the CDR3 is TGTGCCAGCAGTTACTCTAGGACGGGCACTGAAGCTTTCTTT.

The rearrangement uses TRBV6-1 and TRBJ2-5, with 7 bases that match TRBD1. With V trimmed by 4 bases and J by 5 bases, 10 bases remained unmatched. The germline CDR1 and CDR2 sequences are MNHNS and SASEGT. This CDR3 comprises 15 residues. CDR3 DNA sequence: TGTGCCAGCAGTGGATTAAGGGGGCTCGGGGAGACCCAGTACTTC. It codes for CASSGLRGLGETQYF.

Only a few counts were recorded for this clonotype. The rearrangement joins TRBV20-1 to TRBJ2-3; maybe TRBD2 (7 bases). The CDR3 is made up of 14 amino acids. V was clipped by 3 bases and J by 8 bases, with 18 bases between them. The germline CDR1 and CDR2 sequences are DFQATT and SNEGSKA (reference sequence). CDR3 in amino acids: CSASSGGSSGTQYF. CDR3 in DNA: TGCAGTGCTAGCTCGGGGGGCTCCTCGGGTACGCAGTATTTT.

In its sample, this clonotype was seen a few times. J is TRBJ1-1 and V is TRBV4-2; TRBD1 matches at 8 bases. This CDR3 is 13 amino acids long. V was clipped by 1 base and J by 8 bases; unmatched bases: 3. Germline values: CDR1 LGHNA, CDR2 YNFKEQ. In DNA, the CDR3 is TGTGCCAGCAGCCAAGGAGGGACAGGAGAAGCTTTCTTT. Amino acid sequence: CASSQGGTGEAFF.

Remarks on this clonotype: A read error may account for a junction end that differs from germline. J is TRBJ2-4 and V is TRBV4-1; TRBD1 matches at 9 bases. Germline CDR1 MGHRA, CDR2 YSYEKL. This CDR3 has 22 amino acids. CDR3 residues: CASSQPGQGNLGTQLAKNIQYF. The CDR3 nucleotides read TGTGCCAGCAGCCAACCGGGACAGGGAAACTTGGGGACCCAGCTAGCCAAAAACATTCAGTACTTC.

In this sample, this clonotype turned up a few times. The J gene is TRBJ2-7, the V gene TRBV19, with D possibly TRBD2 on 5 matching bases. This CDR3 comprises 13 residues. Germline-derived CDR1 and CDR2 are LNHDA and SQIVND (reference sequence). Deletions cut 6 bases from V and 1 base from J, with 10 bases between. CDR3 region: CASRTGGSYEQYF. CDR3 in DNA: TGTGCCAGTAGAACTGGAGGATCCTACGAGCAGTACTTC.

This clonotype came up many times. This sequence joins TRBV7-2 and TRBJ2-1; 8 bases align to TRBD2. Germline V gene sequence: CDR1 SGHTA, CDR2 FQGNSA. This CDR3 is built from 16 residues. Trimming took 4 bases from V and 1 from J; bases not matched to a gene: 6. The DNA for the CDR3 is TGTGCCAGCAGCTCGCGGGGGGACCTATCCTACAATGAGCAGTTCTTC. Amino acids: CASSSRGDLSYNEQFF.

This clonotype was seen only once. The J gene is TRBJ1-1, the V gene TRBV19; D remains unclear. Germline-derived CDR1 and CDR2 are LNHDA and SQIVND (reference sequence). V lost 0 bases, J lost 4 bases, and 9 bases lay in between. The CDR3 has 14 amino acids. The CDR3 nucleotides are TGTGCCAGTAGTATAGAACGGAAGGGCACTGAAGCTTTCTTT. Encoded protein: CASSIERKGTEAFF.

The V and J genes are TRBV20-1 and TRBJ1-2, with 8 bases lining up with TRBD1. CDR1 DFQATT and CDR2 SNEGSKA come from the germline V gene (reference sequence). CDR3 length: 14 amino acids. The V segment lost 6 bases and the J segment 3 bases; nucleotides outside the gene matches: 9. The CDR3 DNA reads TGCAGTGCGGGACAGGACAGGGCGGACTATGGCTACACCTTC. This encodes CSAGQDRADYGYTF.

J is TRBJ2-3 and V is TRBV2, with no clear D. V gave up 8 bases and J gave up 3 bases, with 15 bases separating them. Looked up from germline, CDR1 is SNHLY and CDR2 is FYNNEI. CDR3 length: 14 residues. The chain's CDR3 is CASGWSKKTDTQYF. The CDR3 DNA is TGTGCCAGCGGGTGGAGCAAGAAAACAGATACGCAGTATTTT.

The CDR3 is CAISERLDLNNEQFF. CDR3 bases: TGTGCCATCAGTGAACGACTAGATCTCAACAATGAGCAGTTCTTC. This rearrangement joins TRBV10-3 to TRBJ2-1; TRBD2 might be the D (6 bases). The length of the CDR3 is 15 residues. The V end was cut by 3 bases, the J end by 5 bases, with 14 bases between. Per germline, CDR1 ENHRY and CDR2 SYGVKD.

About this clonotype: A much bigger clone sits one base away, suggesting this may be a read error. This chain joins TRBV7-6 and TRBJ1-1, with D perhaps matching TRBD1 (5 bases). The CDR3 extends over 15 amino acids. Germline CDR1 is SGHVS and CDR2 is FNYEAQ. The CDR3 nucleotides read TGTGTCAGCAGCAACGAAGGTCAGGGATACACTGAAGCTTTCTTT. Its translation: CVSSNEGQGYTEAFF.

The rearrangement uses TRBV23-1 and TRBJ2-7; D gene unclear. TRBV23-1 is an open reading frame whose function is uncertain. CDR3 length: 13 amino acids. Trimming pared 7 bases from V and 1 base from J, leaving 11 bases between. DNA for the CDR3: TGCGCCAGCATGGATGGTTGGTCCTACGAGCAGTACGTC. Its translation is CASMDGWSYEQYV.

This clonotype appeared a single time. The chain has TRBV29-1 and TRBJ2-2; 7 nucleotides line up with TRBD2. This CDR3 has 13 residues. The V segment lost 4 bases and the J segment 5 bases; nucleotides outside the gene matches: 4. Germline V lookup: CDR1 SQVTM, CDR2 ANQGSEA. CDR3 in amino acids: CSVVQGGTGELFF. The CDR3 DNA reads TGCAGCGTTGTGCAGGGAGGGACCGGGGAGCTGTTTTTT.